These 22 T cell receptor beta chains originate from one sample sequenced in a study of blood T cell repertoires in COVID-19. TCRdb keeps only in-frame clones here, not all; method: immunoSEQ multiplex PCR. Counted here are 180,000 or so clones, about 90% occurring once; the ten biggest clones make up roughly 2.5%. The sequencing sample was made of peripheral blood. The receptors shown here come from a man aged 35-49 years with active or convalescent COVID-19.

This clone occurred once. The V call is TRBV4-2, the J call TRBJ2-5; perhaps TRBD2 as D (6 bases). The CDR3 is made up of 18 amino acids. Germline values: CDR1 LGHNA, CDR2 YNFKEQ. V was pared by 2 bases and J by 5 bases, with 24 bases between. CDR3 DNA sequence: TGTGCCAGCAGCCAAAACCCCACCGGGATGACTAGGCACGAGACCCAGTACTTC. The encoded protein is CASSQNPTGMTRHETQYF.

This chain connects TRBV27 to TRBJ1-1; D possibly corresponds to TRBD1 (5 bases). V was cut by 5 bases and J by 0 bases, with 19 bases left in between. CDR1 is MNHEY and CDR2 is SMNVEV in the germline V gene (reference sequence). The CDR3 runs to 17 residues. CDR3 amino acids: CASSSRVSTAMNTEAFF. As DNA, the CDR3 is TGTGCCAGCAGTAGTAGGGTCTCGACAGCGATGAACACTGAAGCTTTCTTT.

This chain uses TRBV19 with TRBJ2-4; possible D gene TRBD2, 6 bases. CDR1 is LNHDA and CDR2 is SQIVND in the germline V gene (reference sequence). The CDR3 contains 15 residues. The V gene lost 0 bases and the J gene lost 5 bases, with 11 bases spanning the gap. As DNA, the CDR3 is TGTGCCAGTAGTATAGACGGGGGTTTCCAAAACATTCAGTACTTC. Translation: CASSIDGGFQNIQYF.

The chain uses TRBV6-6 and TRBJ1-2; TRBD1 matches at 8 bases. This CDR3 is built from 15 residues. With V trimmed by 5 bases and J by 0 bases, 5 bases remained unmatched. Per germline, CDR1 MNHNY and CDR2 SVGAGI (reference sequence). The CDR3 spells CASSPQGASNYGYTF. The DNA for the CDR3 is TGTGCCAGCAGTCCCCAGGGGGCATCTAACTATGGCTACACCTTC.

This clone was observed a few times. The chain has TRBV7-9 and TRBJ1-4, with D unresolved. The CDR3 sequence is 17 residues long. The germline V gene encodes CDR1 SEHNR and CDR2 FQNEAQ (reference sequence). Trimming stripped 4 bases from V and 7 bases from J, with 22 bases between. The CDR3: CASSSRAGPGVGEKLFF. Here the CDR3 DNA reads TGTGCCAGCAGCTCCCGGGCGGGTCCGGGCGTTGGTGAAAAACTGTTTTTT.

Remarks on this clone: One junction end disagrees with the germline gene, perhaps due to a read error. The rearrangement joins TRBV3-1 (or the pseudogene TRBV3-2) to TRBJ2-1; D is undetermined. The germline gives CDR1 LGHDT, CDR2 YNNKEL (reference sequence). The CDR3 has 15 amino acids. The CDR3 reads CASSQDVSSHNEQFF. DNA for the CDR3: TGTGCCAGCAGCCAAGATGTTAGCTCCCACAATGAGCAGTTCTTC.

In DNA form, the CDR3 reads TGTGCCAGCAGTGACAGGGTACACGGCTACACCTTC. Protein product: CASSDRVHGYTF. The V gene is TRBV6-1, the J gene TRBJ1-2; perhaps TRBD1 as D (5 bases). The germline CDR1 and CDR2 sequences are MNHNS and SASEGT. Trimming removed 3 bases from V and 8 bases from J, with 10 bases in between. The CDR3 is 12 residues long.

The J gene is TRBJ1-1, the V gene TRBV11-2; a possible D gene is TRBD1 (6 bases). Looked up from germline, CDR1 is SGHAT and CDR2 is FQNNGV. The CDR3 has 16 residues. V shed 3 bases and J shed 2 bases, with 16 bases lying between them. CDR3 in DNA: TGTGCCAGCAGCTTGCGCTACGGACAGCCTAACACTGAAGCTTTCTTT. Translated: CASSLRYGQPNTEAFF.

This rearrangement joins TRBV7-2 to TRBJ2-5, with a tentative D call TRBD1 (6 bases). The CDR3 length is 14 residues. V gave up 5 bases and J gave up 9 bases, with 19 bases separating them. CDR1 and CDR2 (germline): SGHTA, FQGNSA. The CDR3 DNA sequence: TGTGCCAGCAGCCTCCCGGACAGTCTTGAGGCCCAGTACTTC. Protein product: CASSLPDSLEAQYF. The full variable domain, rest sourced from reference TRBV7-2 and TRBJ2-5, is GAGVSQSPSNKVTEKGKDVELRCDPISGHTALYWYRQSLGQGLEFLIYFQGNSAPDKSGLPSDRFSAERTGGSVSTLTIQRTQQEDSAVYLCASSLPDSLEAQYFGPGTRLLVL.

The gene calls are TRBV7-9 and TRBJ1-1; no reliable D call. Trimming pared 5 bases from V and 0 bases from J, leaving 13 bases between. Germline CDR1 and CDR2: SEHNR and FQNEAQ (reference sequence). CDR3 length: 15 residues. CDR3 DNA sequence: TGTGCCAGCAGCCCAATCGCGTCCCTGAACACTGAAGCTTTCTTT. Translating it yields CASSPIASLNTEAFF.

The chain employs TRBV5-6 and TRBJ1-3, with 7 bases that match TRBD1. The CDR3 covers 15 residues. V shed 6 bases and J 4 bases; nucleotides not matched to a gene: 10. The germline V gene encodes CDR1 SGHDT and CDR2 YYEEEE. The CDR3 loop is CASNPRTGAGNTIYF. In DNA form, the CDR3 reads TGTGCCAGCAACCCCCGTACAGGGGCCGGAAACACCATATATTTT.

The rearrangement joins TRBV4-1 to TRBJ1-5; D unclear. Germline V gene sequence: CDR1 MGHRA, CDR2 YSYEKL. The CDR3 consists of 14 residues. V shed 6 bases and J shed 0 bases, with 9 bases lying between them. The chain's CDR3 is CASRMPGSNQPQHF. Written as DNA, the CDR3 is TGCGCCAGCAGGATGCCGGGTAGCAATCAGCCCCAGCATTTT.

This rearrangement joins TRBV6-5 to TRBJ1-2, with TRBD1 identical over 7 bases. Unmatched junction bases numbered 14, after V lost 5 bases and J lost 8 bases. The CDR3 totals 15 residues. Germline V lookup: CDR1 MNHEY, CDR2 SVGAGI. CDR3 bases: TGTGCCAGCAGTCCTCATTTGACAGGGCCTAAAGGCTACACCTTC. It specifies CASSPHLTGPKGYTF.

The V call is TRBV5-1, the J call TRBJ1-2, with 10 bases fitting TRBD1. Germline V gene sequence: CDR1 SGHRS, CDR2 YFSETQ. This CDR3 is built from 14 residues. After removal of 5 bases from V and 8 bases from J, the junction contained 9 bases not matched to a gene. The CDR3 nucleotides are TGCGCCAGCAGGTCCGGGACAGGGGTTTTCGGCTACACCTTC. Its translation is CASRSGTGVFGYTF.

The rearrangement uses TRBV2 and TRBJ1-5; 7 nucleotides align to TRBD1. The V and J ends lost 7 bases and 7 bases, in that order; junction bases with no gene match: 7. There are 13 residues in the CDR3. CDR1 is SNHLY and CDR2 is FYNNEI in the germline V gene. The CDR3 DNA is TGTGCCAGCACCAATGGAGGGGGCCAGCCCCAGCATTTT. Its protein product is CASTNGGGQPQHF.

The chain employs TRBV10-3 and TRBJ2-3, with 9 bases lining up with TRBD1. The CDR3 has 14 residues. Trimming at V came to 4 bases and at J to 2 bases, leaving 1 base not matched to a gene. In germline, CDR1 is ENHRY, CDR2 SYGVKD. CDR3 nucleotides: TGTGCCATCAGTGGGACAGGGGACACAGATACGCAGTATTTT. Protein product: CAISGTGDTDTQYF.

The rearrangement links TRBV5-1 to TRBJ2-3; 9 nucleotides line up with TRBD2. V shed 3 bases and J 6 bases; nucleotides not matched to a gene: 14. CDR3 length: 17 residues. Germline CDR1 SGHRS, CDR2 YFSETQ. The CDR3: CASSSTLLSGGFDTQYF. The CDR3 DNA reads TGCGCCAGCAGCTCGACCCTTCTTAGCGGGGGCTTTGATACGCAGTATTTT.

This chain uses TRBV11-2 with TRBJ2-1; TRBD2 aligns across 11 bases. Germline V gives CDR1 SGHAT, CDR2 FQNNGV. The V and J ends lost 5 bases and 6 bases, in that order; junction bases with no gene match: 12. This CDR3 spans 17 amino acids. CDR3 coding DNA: TGTGCCAGCAGCCCCATAGCGGGGGGGTTCCTCGCCAATGAGCAGTTCTTC. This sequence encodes CASSPIAGGFLANEQFF.

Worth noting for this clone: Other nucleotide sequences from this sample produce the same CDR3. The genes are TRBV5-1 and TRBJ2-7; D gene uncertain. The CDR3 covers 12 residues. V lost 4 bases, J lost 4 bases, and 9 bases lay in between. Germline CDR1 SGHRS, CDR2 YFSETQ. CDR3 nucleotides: TGCGCCAGCAGCCTGGTCGGGTACGAGCAGTACTTC. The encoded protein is CASSLVGYEQYF. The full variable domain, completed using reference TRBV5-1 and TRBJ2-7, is KAGVTQTPRYLIKTRGQQVTLSCSPISGHRSVSWYQQTPGQGLQFLFEYFSETQRNKGNFPGRFSGRQFSNSRSEMNVSTLELGDSALYLCASSLVGYEQYFGPGTRLTVT.

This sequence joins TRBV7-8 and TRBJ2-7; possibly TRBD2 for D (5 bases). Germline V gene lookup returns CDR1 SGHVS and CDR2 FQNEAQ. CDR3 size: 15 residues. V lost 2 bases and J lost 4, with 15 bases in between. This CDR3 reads CASSLIRDTGYEQYF. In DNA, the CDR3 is TGTGCCAGCAGCTTAATCCGGGATACGGGTTACGAGCAGTACTTC.

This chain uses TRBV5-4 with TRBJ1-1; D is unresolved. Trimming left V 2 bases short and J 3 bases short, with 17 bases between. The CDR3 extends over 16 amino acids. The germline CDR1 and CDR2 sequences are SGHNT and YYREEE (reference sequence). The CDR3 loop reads CASSFEGVFNHTEAFF. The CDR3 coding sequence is TGTGCCAGCAGCTTCGAGGGTGTCTTCAATCACACTGAAGCTTTCTTT.

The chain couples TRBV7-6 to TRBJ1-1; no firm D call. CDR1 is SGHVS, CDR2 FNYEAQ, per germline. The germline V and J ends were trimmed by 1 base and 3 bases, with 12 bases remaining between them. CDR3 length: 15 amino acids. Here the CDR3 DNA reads TGTGCCAGCAGCTTAGGCGCCGGGAGAGACACTGAAGCTTTCTTT. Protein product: CASSLGAGRDTEAFF.